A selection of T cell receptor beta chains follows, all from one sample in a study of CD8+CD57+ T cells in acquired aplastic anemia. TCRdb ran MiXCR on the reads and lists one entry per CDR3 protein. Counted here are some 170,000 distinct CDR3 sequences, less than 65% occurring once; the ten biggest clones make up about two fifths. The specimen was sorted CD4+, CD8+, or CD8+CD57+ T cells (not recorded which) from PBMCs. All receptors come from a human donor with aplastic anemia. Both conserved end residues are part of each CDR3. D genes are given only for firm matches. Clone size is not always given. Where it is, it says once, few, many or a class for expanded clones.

TGTGCCAGCAGTTCCGGACGGGGCACTGAAGCTTTCTTT,CASSSGRGTEAFF,TRBJ1-1,.,TRBV7-9,.
TGTGCCAGCAGCCGGGGACAGCCATTACTTGAAGCTTTCTTT,CASSRGQPLLEAFF,TRBJ1-1,TRBD1,TRBV12-3/TRBV12-4,.
TGCAGTGCTAGAGGGTCATCGGCTAGCGGGAGCAATGAGCAGTTCTTC,CSARGSSASGSNEQFF,TRBJ2-1,TRBD2,TRBV20-1,.
TGTGCCACCAGCAGAGATTCAGGGGACCACACCAATGAGCAGTTCTTC,CATSRDSGDHTNEQFF,TRBJ2-1,.,TRBV15,.
TGTGCCAGCAGTGACAGGGGGCAAGGTGGCTACACCTTC,CASSDRGQGGYTF,TRBJ1-2,TRBD1,TRBV6-1,many
TGTGCCAGCATGGGCCGAAGGTCAGATACGCAGTATTTT,CASMGRRSDTQYF,TRBJ2-3,.,TRBV2,.
TGTGCCAGCAGCTTGGCGACAGGTCCACGCTACGAGCAGTACTTC,CASSLATGPRYEQYF,TRBJ2-7,.,TRBV5-4,.
TGTGCCAGCAGTGTAGTTGGCGGGGGGGCCACAGATACGCAGTTCTTC,CASSVVGGGATDTQFF,TRBJ2-1,TRBD2,TRBV2,.
TGTGCCAGCAGCTTGGGATCCGGGACTTCCTATGGCTACACCTTC,CASSLGSGTSYGYTF,TRBJ1-2,.,TRBV5-4,.
TGTGCCACCAGTGATTTGCGTTCCGGGTACGAGCAGTACTTC,CATSDLRSGYEQYF,TRBJ2-7,.,TRBV24-1,.
TGTGCCATCAGTGACGGGGCAGGGTATCAGCCCCAGCATTTT,CAISDGAGYQPQHF,TRBJ1-5,.,TRBV10-3,.
TGTGCCAGCAGCTTAATCAGGGGCAATCCCTACGAGCAGTGCTTC,CASSLIRGNPYEQCF,TRBJ2-7,.,TRBV5-6,.
TGCAGTGCTATGACAGGGATGGGGTATGAGCAGTTCTTC,CSAMTGMGYEQFF,TRBJ2-1,TRBD1,TRBV20-1,few
TGCGCCAGCAGCCCGGGGGGCCAGAGGTCTTCACCCCTCCACTTT,CASSPGGQRSSPLHF,TRBJ1-6,.,TRBV5-1,.
TGTGCCACCAGCAGCTCGACTCGCGGGCGCGGTACGCAGTATTTT,CATSSSTRGRGTQYF,TRBJ2-3,.,TRBV15,.
TGTGCCAGCAGTGAAGCCCAGGCGACAGCTAACTATGGCTACACCTTC,CASSEAQATANYGYTF,TRBJ1-2,.,TRBV2,many
TGCAGCGTTTTAGAGGGAGGGGATGAAAAACTGTTTTTT,CSVLEGGDEKLFF,TRBJ1-4,.,TRBV29-1,once
TGTGCCAGTTGGAAGGGGGCGCGCACTGAAGCTTTCTTT,CASWKGARTEAFF,TRBJ1-1,TRBD1,TRBV6-5,many
TGTGCCAGCAGCTTAAGGCGGGAATCCTACGAGCAGTACTTC,CASSLRRESYEQYF,TRBJ2-7,.,TRBV7-2,.
TGTGCCACCAGTGATTTGCACGTTCTAGGGAAGTTGTATGGCTACACCTTC,CATSDLHVLGKLYGYTF,TRBJ1-2,.,TRBV24-1,.
TGCGCCAGCAGCTTCGGAGCGGGAGTAGATACGCAGTATTTT,CASSFGAGVDTQYF,TRBJ2-3,TRBD2,TRBV5-1,.
TGCAGTGTCCCGGGACTAGCGGGGGGACAAGAGACCCAGTACTTC,CSVPGLAGGQETQYF,TRBJ2-5,TRBD2,TRBV20-1,.
TGTGCCAGCAGCGTAGATCGACAGCCTAATGAAAAACTGTTTTTT,CASSVDRQPNEKLFF,TRBJ1-4,.,TRBV9,many
TGCGCCAGCAGCACCCCGGAGGGCTACGAGCAGTACTTC,CASSTPEGYEQYF,TRBJ2-7,.,TRBV5-1,few
TGTGCCAGCAGCTTAGGCGCCCAAACACACCAGCCCCAGCATTTT,CASSLGAQTHQPQHF,TRBJ1-5,.,TRBV7-8,few
TGCAGCGTGACTAGCGGGAATACAGATACGCAGTATTTT,CSVTSGNTDTQYF,TRBJ2-3,TRBD2,TRBV29-1,.
TGTGCCACCAGTGACCCTCTTGGGGGGGCTGACACCGGGGAGCTGTTTTTT,CATSDPLGGADTGELFF,TRBJ2-2,.,TRBV24-1,once
TGTGCCACCAGCAATGACAGGAGCTACGAGCAGTACTTC,CATSNDRSYEQYF,TRBJ2-7,.,TRBV15,many
TGTGCCACCAGTGAGTCAGGGGGTTCCGGTGATGGCTACACCTTC,CATSESGGSGDGYTF,TRBJ1-2,TRBD1,TRBV24-1,.
TGTGCCAGCAGCTTACCCGAGACAGGGGAGGTCTACGAGCAGTACTTC,CASSLPETGEVYEQYF,TRBJ2-7,TRBD1,TRBV7-9,.
TGTGCCAGCACAGGGAACACCGGGGAGCTGTTTTTT,CASTGNTGELFF,TRBJ2-2,.,TRBV11-3,.
TGTGCCAGCAGCTTGGCGCTAGCGGCTACAGATACGCAGTATTTT,CASSLALAATDTQYF,TRBJ2-3,TRBD2,TRBV7-9,.
TGTGCCAGCAGTTTATCGAAGCTAGGCGGGGAGCTGTTTTTT,CASSLSKLGGELFF,TRBJ2-2,.,TRBV27,many
TGTGCCAGCAGCGTAGTTGGAGACACTGAAGCTTTCTTT,CASSVVGDTEAFF,TRBJ1-1,.,TRBV9,few
TGTGCCAGCAGCTTAGTCACCCCGGGAGGGACCTACAATGAGCAGTTCTTC,CASSLVTPGGTYNEQFF,TRBJ2-1,TRBD2,TRBV7-2,.
TGTGCCAGCAGCCCCATAGGGGGGCTGGGAGAGCAGTACTTC,CASSPIGGLGEQYF,TRBJ2-7,.,TRBV7-8,.
TGTGCCAGCAACCCGGGACAGCCCTACAATGAGCAGTTCTTC,CASNPGQPYNEQFF,TRBJ2-1,TRBD1,TRBV9,.
TGCAGTGCGAGTCCGATCGGGGTGGGGGGCGAGCAGTACTTC,CSASPIGVGGEQYF,TRBJ2-7,.,TRBV20-1,.
TGTGCCACCAGCAGAGATAGGAGGCAGCAACCGAGCGGGGGTCGCTACGAGCAGTACTTC,CATSRDRRQQPSGGRYEQYF,TRBJ2-7,TRBD2,TRBV15,.
TGCGCCAGCAGCTTGGACAGGTCCTTTTTTGAAGCTTTCTTT,CASSLDRSFFEAFF,TRBJ1-1,.,TRBV5-1,.
TGTGCCAGTAGCAGACTAGCGGGAGTATGGGAGCAGTACTTC,CASSRLAGVWEQYF,TRBJ2-7,TRBD2,TRBV19,.
TGTGCCACCAGCAGAGTGGTAGGGGACGAGCAGTACTTC,CATSRVVGDEQYF,TRBJ2-7,.,TRBV15,.
TGTGCCAGCAGTGAAGCGGCAGAACTCCACGAGCAGTACTTC,CASSEAAELHEQYF,TRBJ2-7,.,TRBV27,.
TGTGCCAGCAGTGAGCGGCGGCCGTACCAAGAGACCCAGTACTTC,CASSERRPYQETQYF,TRBJ2-5,.,TRBV6-1,many
TGTGCCAGTAGTATTGGCGGGACCTACGAGCAGTACTTC,CASSIGGTYEQYF,TRBJ2-7,.,TRBV19,.
TGTGCCACCAGTGATCCTAACGACAGGGGGTACTATGGCTACACCTTC,CATSDPNDRGYYGYTF,TRBJ1-2,TRBD1,TRBV24-1,.
TGTGCCTGGAGTCCGGCGACAGAGCAGTACTTC,CAWSPATEQYF,TRBJ2-7,.,TRBV30,many
TGTGCCATCAGAGAGGGACAGCGGAACACTGAAGCTTTCTTT,CAIREGQRNTEAFF,TRBJ1-1,TRBD1,TRBV10-3,few
TGCAGTGCTAGACGACCGAATGAAAAACTGTTTTTT,CSARRPNEKLFF,TRBJ1-4,.,TRBV20-1,many
TGTGCCAGCAGTTTACCAGGGCAAGGCTACACCTTC,CASSLPGQGYTF,TRBJ1-2,.,TRBV27,many
TGCAGCGTTTTAGGTTCCAGCTCTGGGGCCAACGTCCTGACTTTC,CSVLGSSSGANVLTF,TRBJ2-6,.,TRBV29-1,many
TGTGCCAGCAGCCCCGGGGGATCGGGGGGCGTGGAGACCCAGTACTTC,CASSPGGSGGVETQYF,TRBJ2-5,.,TRBV6-4,.